The 5 T cell receptor beta chains listed next were all sequenced from one sample in a study of beta chain features in type 1 diabetes. For these TCRs, the target antigens are not known. The sequenced template was cDNA made from the entire isolated RNA. Only in-frame clones appear in the TCRdb table, and some are missing; sequencing was by immunoSEQ multiplex PCR. The sample includes about 230,000 clones, approximately 16% seen only once; the top ten take about 0.085%. General study findings and limits: Moderately but significantly shorter TCRB CDR3s were found in Type 1 diabetes patients in all four CD4+ subsets.

The material sequenced was naive CD4+ T cells from blood. These TCRs come from a man aged 25-45 years with type 1 diabetes.

The sample holds a few counts of this clone. This sequence joins TRBV9 and TRBJ2-7; weak D call: TRBD1 (5 bases). With 0 bases removed from V and 6 bases from J, the gap between germline ends came to 13 bases. Germline CDR1 and CDR2: SGDLS and YYNGEE. The CDR3 is made up of 14 amino acids. The CDR3 bases are TGTGCCAGCAGCGTAGATGTTAGCCAGGGCGAGCAGTACTTC. Amino acids: CASSVDVSQGEQYF.

This chain joins TRBV18 and TRBJ2-7; D not certain. Germline V gives CDR1 KGHSH, CDR2 LQKENI. Trimming removed 5 bases from V and 6 bases from J, with 8 bases in between. The CDR3 has 11 residues. The CDR3 DNA reads TGTGCCAGCTCAGACTCAGCCGAGCAGTACTTC. Translating it yields CASSDSAEQYF.

This clone was recorded a few times. The chain has TRBV29-1 and TRBJ2-1, with 10 bases aligning to TRBD2. V lost 4 bases and J lost 2; bases outside the gene matches: 2. CDR1 and CDR2 (germline): SQVTM, ANQGSEA. This CDR3 is built from 14 residues. This chain's CDR3 is CSVGSGRAYNEQFF. In DNA, the CDR3 is TGCAGCGTTGGGAGCGGGAGGGCCTACAATGAGCAGTTCTTC.

The V gene is TRBV15, the J gene TRBJ1-6; D might be TRBD1 (5 bases). Germline V gene sequence: CDR1 LNHNV, CDR2 YYDKDF (reference sequence). The CDR3 runs to 16 residues. V was cut by 2 bases and J by 7 bases, with 15 bases left in between. The chain's CDR3 is CATSRPGLRGNSPLHF. DNA of the CDR3: TGTGCCACCAGCAGACCTGGTCTGAGGGGAAATTCACCCCTCCACTTT.

This clone was observed a handful of times. V gene TRBV28 combines with J gene TRBJ1-1; D remains ambiguous. Germline CDR1 and CDR2: MDHEN and SYDVKM. V was pared by 6 bases and J by 0 bases, with 11 bases between. This CDR3 has 14 residues. This chain's CDR3 is CASSPPGVNTEAFF. CDR3 DNA sequence: TGTGCCAGCAGCCCACCCGGGGTGAACACTGAAGCTTTCTTT. Full variable domain (missing parts from reference TRBV28 and TRBJ1-1): DVKVTQSSRYLVKRTGEKVFLECVQDMDHENMFWYRQDPGLGLRLIYFSYDVKMKEKGDIPEGYSVSREKKERFSLILESASTNQTSMYLCASSPPGVNTEAFFGQGTRLTVV.